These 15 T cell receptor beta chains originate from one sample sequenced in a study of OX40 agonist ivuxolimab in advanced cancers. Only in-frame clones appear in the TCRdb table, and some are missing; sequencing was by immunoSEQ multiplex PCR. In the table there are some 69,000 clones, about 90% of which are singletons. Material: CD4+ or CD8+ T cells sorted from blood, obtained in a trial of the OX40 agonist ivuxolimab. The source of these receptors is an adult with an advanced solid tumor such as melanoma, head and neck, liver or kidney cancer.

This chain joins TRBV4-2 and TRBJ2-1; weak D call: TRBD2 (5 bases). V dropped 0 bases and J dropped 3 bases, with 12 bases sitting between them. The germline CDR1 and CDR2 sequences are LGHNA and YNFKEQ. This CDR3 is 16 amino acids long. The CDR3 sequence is CASSQEPGNNYNEQFF. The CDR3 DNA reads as TGTGCCAGCAGCCAAGAGCCCGGGAATAACTACAATGAGCAGTTCTTC.

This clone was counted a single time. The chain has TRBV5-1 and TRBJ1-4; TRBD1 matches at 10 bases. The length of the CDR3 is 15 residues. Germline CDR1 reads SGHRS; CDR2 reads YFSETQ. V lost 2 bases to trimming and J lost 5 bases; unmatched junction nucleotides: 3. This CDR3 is CASSFGQGGNEKLFF. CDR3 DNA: TGCGCCAGCAGCTTTGGACAGGGGGGAAATGAAAAACTGTTTTTT.

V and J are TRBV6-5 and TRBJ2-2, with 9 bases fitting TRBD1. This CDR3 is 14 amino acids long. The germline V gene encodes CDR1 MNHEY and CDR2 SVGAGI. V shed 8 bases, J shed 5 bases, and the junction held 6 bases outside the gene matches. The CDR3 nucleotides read TGTGCCAGCCGAACAGGGGGCCTTACCGGGGAGCTGTTTTTT. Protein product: CASRTGGLTGELFF.

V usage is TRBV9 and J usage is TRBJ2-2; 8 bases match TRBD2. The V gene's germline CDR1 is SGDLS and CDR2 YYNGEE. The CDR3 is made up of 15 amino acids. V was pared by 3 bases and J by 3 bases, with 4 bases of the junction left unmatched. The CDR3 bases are TGTGCCAGCAGCGCGGGGGGGCAGGACACCGGGGAGCTGTTTTTT. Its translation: CASSAGGQDTGELFF. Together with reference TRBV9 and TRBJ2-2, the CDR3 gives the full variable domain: DSGVTQTPKHLITATGQRVTLRCSPRSGDLSVYWYQQSLDQGLQFLIQYYNGEERAKGNILERFSAQQFPDLHSELNLSSLELGDSALYFCASSAGGQDTGELFFGEGSRLTVL.

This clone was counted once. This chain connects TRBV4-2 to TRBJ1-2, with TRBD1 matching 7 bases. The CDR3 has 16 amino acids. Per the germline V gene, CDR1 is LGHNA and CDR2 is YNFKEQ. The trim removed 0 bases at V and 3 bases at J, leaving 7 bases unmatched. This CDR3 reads CASSQDRRDRDYGYTF. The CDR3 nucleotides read TGTGCCAGCAGCCAAGACCGTAGGGACAGAGACTATGGCTACACCTTC.

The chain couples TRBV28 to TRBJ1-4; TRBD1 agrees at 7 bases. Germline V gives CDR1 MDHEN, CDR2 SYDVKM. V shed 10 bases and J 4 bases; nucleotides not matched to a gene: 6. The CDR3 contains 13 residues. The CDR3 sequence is CAIGQVINEKLFF. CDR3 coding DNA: TGTGCCATTGGACAGGTGATTAATGAAAAACTGTTTTTT.

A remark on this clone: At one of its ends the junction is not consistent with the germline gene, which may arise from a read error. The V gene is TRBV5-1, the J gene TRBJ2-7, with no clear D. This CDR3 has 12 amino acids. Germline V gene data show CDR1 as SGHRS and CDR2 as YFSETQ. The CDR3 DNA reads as TGCGCCAGCAACTTGGTAGGGAACGAGCAGTACTTC. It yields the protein CASNLVGNEQYF.

CDR3 residues: CASSATGALNEQFF. As DNA, the CDR3 is TGTGCCAGCAGTGCCACAGGGGCCCTTAATGAGCAGTTCTTC. The chain has TRBV6-1 and TRBJ2-1; 7 bases map to TRBD1. V was pared by 4 bases and J by 7 bases, with 7 bases of the junction left unmatched. Germline values: CDR1 MNHNS, CDR2 SASEGT. The CDR3 loop spans 14 amino acids.

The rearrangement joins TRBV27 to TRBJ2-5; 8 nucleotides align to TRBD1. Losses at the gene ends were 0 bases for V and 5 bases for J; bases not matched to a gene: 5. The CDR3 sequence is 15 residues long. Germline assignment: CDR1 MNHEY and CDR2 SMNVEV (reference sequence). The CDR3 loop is CASSLSGQGWETQYF. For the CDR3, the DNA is TGTGCCAGCAGTTTATCAGGACAGGGATGGGAGACCCAGTACTTC.

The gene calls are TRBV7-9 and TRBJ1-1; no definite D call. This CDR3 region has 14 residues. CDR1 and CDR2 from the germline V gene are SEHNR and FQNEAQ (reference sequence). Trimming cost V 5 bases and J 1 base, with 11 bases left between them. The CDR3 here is CASSPGKGNTEAFF. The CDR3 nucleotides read TGTGCCAGCAGCCCGGGGAAAGGGAACACTGAAGCTTTCTTT. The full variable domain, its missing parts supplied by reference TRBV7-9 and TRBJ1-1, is DTGVSQNPRHKITKRGQNVTFRCDPISEHNRLYWYRQTLGQGPEFLTYFQNEAQLEKSRLLSDRFSAERPKGSFSTLEIQRTEQGDSAMYLCASSPGKGNTEAFFGQGTRLTVV.

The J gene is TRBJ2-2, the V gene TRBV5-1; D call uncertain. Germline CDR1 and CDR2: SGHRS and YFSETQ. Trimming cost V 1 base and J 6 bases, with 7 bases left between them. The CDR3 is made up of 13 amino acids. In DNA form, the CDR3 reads TGCGCCAGCAGCTTGATGGGCGCCGGGGAGCTGTTTTTT. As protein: CASSLMGAGELFF.

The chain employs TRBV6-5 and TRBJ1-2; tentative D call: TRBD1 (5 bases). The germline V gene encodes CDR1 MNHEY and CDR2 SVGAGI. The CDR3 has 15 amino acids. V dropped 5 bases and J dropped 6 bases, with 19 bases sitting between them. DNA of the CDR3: TGTGCCAGCAGTCCCCCGGCGGCAGGGAAGGATGGCTACACCTTC. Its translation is CASSPPAAGKDGYTF.

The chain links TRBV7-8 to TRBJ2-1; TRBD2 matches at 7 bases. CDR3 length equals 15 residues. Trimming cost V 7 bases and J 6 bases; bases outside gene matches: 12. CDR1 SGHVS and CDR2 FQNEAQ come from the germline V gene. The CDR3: CASTLTSPWFNEQFF. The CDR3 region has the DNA TGTGCCAGCACCCTGACTAGCCCGTGGTTCAATGAGCAGTTCTTC.

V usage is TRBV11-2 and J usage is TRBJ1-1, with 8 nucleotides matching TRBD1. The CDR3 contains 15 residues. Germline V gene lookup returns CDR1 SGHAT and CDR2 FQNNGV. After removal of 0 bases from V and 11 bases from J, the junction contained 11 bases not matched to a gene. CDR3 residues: CASSLDGGDRLQAFF. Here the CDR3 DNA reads TGTGCCAGCAGCTTAGATGGGGGGGACAGGCTTCAGGCTTTCTTT. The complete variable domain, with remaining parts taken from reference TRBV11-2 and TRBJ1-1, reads EAGVAQSPRYKIIEKRQSVAFWCNPISGHATLYWYQQILGQGPKLLIQFQNNGVVDDSQLPKDRFSAERLKGVDSTLKIQPAKLEDSAVYLCASSLDGGDRLQAFFGQGTRLTVV.

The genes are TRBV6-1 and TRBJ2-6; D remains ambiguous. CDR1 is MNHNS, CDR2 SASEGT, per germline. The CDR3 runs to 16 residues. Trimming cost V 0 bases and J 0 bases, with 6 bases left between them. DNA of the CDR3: TGTGCCAGCAGTGAAGCGTTGCACTCTGGGGCCAACGTCCTGACTTTC. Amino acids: CASSEALHSGANVLTF.